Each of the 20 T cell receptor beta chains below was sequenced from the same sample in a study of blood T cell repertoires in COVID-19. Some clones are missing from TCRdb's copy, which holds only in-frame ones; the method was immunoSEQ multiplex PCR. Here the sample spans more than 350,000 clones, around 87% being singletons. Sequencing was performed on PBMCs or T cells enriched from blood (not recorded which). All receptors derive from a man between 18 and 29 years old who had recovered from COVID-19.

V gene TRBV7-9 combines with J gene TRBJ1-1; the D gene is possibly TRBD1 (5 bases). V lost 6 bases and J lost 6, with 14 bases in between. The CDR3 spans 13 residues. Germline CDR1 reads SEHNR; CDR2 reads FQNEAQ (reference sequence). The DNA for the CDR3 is TGTGCCAGCAGTTCTATAGGACATTCTGAAGCTTTCTTT. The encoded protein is CASSSIGHSEAFF.

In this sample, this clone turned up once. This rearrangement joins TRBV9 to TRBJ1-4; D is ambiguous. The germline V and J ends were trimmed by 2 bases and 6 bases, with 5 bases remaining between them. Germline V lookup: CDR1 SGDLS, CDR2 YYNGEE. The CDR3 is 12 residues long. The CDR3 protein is CASSVGDEKLFF. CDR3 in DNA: TGTGCCAGCAGCGTGGGAGATGAAAAACTGTTTTTT.

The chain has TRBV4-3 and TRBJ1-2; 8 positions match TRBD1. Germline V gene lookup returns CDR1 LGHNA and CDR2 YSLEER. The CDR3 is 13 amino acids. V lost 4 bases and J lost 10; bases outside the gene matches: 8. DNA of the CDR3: TGCGCCAGCAGCCCGGGGACAGGTCGGGACTACACCTTC. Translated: CASSPGTGRDYTF.

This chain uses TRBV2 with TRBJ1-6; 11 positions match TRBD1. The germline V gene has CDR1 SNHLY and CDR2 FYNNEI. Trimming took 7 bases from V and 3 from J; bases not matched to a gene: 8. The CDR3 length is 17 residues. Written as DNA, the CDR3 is TGTGCCAGCACCGGGACAGGGGGACGGTACTATAATTCACCCCTCCACTTT. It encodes CASTGTGGRYYNSPLHF.

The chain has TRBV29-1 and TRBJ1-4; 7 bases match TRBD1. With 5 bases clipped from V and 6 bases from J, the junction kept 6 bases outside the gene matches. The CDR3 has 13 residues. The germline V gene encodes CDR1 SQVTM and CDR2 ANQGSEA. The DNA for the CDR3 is TGCAGCGTTCGACAGGGTCCCGATGAAAAACTGTTTTTT. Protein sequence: CSVRQGPDEKLFF. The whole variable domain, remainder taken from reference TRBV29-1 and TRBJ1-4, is SAVISQKPSRDICQRGTSLTIQCQVDSQVTMMFWYRQQPGQSLTLIATANQGSEATYESGFVIDKFPISRPNLTFSTLTVSNMSPEDSSIYLCSVRQGPDEKLFFGSGTQLSVL.

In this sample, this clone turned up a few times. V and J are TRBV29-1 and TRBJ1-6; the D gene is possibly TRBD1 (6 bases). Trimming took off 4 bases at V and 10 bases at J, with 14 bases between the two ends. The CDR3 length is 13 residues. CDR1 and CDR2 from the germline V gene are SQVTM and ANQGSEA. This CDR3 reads CSVASGENSPLHF. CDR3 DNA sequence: TGCAGCGTTGCGTCAGGGGAGAACTCACCCCTCCACTTT.

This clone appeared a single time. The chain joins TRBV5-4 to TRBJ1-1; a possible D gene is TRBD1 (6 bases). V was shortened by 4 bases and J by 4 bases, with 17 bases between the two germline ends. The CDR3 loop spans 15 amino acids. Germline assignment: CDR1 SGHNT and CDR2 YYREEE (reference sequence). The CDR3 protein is CASSPEEGVSTEAFF. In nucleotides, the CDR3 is TGTGCCAGCAGCCCAGAAGAGGGGGTAAGCACTGAAGCTTTCTTT.

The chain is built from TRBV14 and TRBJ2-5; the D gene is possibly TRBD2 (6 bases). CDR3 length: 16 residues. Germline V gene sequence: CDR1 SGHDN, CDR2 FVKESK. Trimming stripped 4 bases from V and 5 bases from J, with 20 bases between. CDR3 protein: CASSRKGLLRGETQYF. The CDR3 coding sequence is TGTGCCAGCAGCCGTAAGGGACTTCTAAGAGGGGAGACCCAGTACTTC.

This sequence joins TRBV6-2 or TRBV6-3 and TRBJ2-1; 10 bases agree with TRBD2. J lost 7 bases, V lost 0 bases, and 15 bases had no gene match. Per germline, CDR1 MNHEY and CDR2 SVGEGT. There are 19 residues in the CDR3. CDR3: CASSYSWLAGVLWENEQFF. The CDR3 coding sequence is TGTGCCAGCAGTTACTCATGGCTAGCGGGAGTTCTTTGGGAGAATGAGCAGTTCTTC.

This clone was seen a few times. DNA for the CDR3: TGTGCCAGCATCGGACAGGGTTCATTAAACACTGAAGCTTTCTTT. This gives the protein CASIGQGSLNTEAFF. The rearrangement links TRBV2 to TRBJ1-1, with 8 bases aligning to TRBD1. Germline CDR1 and CDR2: SNHLY and FYNNEI. This CDR3 is built from 15 residues. Unmatched junction bases numbered 9, after V lost 7 bases and J lost 2 bases. The full variable domain, completed using reference TRBV2 and TRBJ1-1, is EPEVTQTPSHQVTQMGQEVILRCVPISNHLYFYWYRQILGQKVEFLVSFYNNEISEKSEIFDDQFSVERPDGSNFTLKIRSTKLEDSAMYFCASIGQGSLNTEAFFGQGTRLTVV.

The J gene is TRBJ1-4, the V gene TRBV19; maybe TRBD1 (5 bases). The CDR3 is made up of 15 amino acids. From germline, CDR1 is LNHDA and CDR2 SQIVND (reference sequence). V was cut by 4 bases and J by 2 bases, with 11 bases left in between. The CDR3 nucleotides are TGTGCCAGTAGTAACCTGAAGGGGACTAATGAAAAACTGTTTTTT. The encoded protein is CASSNLKGTNEKLFF.

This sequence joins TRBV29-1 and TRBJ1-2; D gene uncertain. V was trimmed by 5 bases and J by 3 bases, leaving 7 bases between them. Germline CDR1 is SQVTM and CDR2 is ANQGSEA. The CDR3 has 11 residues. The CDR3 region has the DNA TGCAGCGTTATGAGAGACTATGGCTACACCTTC. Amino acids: CSVMRDYGYTF.

CDR3 loop: CASSLNTVMNTEAFF. CDR3 nucleotide sequence: TGTGCCAGCAGCTTAAATACGGTCATGAACACTGAAGCTTTCTTT. The rearrangement links TRBV7-9 to TRBJ1-1; D is undetermined. The germline CDR1 and CDR2 sequences are SEHNR and FQNEAQ (reference sequence). V was cut by 2 bases and J by 0 bases, with 10 bases left in between. The CDR3 extends over 15 amino acids.

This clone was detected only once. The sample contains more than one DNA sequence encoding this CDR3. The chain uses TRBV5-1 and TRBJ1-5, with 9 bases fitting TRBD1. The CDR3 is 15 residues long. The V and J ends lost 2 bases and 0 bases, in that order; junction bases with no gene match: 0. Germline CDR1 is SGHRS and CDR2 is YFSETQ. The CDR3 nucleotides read TGCGCCAGCAGCTTACAGGGGGCTAGCAATCAGCCCCAGCATTTT. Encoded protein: CASSLQGASNQPQHF.

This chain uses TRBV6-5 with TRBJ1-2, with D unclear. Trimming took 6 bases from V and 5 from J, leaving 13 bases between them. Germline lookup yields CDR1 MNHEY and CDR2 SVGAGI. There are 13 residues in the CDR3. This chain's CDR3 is CASSPYTAYGYTF. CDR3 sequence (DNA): TGTGCCAGCAGCCCCTATACTGCGTATGGCTACACCTTC.

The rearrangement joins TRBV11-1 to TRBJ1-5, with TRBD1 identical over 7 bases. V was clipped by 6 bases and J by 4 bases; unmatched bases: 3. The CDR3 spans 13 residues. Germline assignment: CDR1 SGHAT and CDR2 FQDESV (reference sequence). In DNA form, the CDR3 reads TGTGCCAGCAGGACACAGGGGAATCAGCCCCAGCATTTT. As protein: CASRTQGNQPQHF.

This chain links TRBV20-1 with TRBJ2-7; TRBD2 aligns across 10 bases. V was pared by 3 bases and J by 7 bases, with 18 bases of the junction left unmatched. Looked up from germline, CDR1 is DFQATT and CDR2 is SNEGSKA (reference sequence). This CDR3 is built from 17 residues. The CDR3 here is CSASSGLSGGTRWEQYF. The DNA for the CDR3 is TGCAGTGCTAGTAGTGGGCTTAGCGGGGGGACCAGATGGGAGCAGTACTTC.

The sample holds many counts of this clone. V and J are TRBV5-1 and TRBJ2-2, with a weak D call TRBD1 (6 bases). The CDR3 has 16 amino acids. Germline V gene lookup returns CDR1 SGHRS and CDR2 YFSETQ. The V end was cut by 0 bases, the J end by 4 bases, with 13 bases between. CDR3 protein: CASSLGSRGGTGELFF. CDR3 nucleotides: TGCGCCAGCAGCTTGGGTAGCCGAGGGGGCACCGGGGAGCTGTTTTTT. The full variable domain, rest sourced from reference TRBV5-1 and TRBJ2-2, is KAGVTQTPRYLIKTRGQQVTLSCSPISGHRSVSWYQQTPGQGLQFLFEYFSETQRNKGNFPGRFSGRQFSNSRSEMNVSTLELGDSALYLCASSLGSRGGTGELFFGEGSRLTVL.

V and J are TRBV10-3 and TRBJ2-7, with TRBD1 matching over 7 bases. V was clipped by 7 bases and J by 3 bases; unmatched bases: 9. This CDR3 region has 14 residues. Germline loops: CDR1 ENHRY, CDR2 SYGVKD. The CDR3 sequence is CAITAHRDSYEQYF. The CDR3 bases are TGTGCCATCACCGCGCACCGGGACAGCTACGAGCAGTACTTC.

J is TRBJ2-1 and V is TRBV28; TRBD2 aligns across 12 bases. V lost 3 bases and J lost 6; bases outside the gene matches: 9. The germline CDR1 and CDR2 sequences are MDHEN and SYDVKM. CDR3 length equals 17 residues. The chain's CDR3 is CASSFQTSGSTANEQFF. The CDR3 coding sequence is TGTGCCAGCAGTTTCCAGACTAGCGGGAGCACTGCCAATGAGCAGTTCTTC.